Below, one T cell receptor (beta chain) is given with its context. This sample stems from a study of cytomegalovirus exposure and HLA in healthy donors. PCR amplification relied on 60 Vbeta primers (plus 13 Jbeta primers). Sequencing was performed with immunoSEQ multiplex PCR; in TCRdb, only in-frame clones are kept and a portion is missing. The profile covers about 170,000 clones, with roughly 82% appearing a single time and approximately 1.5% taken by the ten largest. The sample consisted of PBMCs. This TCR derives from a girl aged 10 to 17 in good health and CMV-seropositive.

DNA of the CDR3: TGTGCCACCACTCTGACAGGTGATAGCAATCAGCCCCAGCATTTT. This gives the protein CATTLTGDSNQPQHF. The chain couples TRBV10-3 to TRBJ1-5; possibly TRBD1 for D (6 bases). The CDR3 is made up of 15 amino acids. The ends were cut back, 10 bases at V and 0 bases at J, with 16 bases in the middle. CDR1 and CDR2 from the germline V gene are ENHRY and SYGVKD.